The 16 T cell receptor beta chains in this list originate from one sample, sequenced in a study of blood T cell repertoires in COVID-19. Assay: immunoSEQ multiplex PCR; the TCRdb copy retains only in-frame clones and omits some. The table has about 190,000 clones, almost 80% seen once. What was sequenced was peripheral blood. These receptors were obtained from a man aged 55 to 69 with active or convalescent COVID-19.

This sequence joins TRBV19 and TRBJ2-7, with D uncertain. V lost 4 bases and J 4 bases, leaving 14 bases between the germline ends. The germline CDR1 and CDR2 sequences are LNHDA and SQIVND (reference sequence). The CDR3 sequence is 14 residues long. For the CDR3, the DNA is TGTGCCAGTAGTACACAGTTAGGTCGTTACGAGCAGTACTTC. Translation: CASSTQLGRYEQYF.

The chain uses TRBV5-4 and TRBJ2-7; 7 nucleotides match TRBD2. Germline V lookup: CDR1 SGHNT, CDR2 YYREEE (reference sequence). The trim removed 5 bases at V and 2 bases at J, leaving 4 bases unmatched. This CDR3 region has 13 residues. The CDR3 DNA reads TGTGCCAGCAGAAGCGGGACTACCTACGAGCAGTACTTC. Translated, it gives CASRSGTTYEQYF. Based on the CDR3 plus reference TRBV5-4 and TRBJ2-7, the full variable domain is ETGVTQSPTHLIKTRGQQVTLRCSSQSGHNTVSWYQQALGQGPQFIFQYYREEENGRGNFPPRFSGLQFPNYSSELNVNALELDDSALYLCASRSGTTYEQYFGPGTRLTVT.

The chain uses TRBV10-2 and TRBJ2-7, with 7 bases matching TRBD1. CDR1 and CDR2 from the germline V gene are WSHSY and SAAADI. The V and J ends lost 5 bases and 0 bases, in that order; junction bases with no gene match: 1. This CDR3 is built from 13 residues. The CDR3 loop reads CASSHRGSYEQYF. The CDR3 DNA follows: TGCGCCAGCAGTCACAGGGGCTCCTACGAGCAGTACTTC.

Here the CDR3 reads CSASGERGQYF. The CDR3 DNA reads TGCAGTGCTAGCGGGGAGCGTGGGCAGTATTTT. V is TRBV20-1 and J is TRBJ2-3; D possibly corresponds to TRBD2 (5 bases). The V end was cut by 3 bases, the J end by 11 bases, with 12 bases between. Germline CDR1 is DFQATT and CDR2 is SNEGSKA (reference sequence). The CDR3 is made up of 11 amino acids.

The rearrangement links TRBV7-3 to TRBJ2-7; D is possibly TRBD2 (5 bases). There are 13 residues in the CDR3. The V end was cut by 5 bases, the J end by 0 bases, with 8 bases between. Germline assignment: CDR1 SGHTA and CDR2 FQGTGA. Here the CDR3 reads CASSHDYSYEQYF. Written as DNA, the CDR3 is TGTGCCAGCAGCCACGACTACTCCTACGAGCAGTACTTC.

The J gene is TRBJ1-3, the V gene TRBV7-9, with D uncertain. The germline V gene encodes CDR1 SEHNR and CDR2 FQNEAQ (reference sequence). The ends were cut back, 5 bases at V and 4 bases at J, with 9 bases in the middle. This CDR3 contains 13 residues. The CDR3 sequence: CASSRGRGNTIYF. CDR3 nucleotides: TGTGCCAGCAGCCGAGGGAGAGGAAACACCATATATTTT.

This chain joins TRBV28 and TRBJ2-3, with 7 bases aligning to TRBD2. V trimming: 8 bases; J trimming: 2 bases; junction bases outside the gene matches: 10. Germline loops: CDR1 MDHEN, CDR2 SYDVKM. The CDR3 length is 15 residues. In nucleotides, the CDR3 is TGTGCCAGCTCTCTGGCACTAGCGACCACAGATACGCAGTATTTT. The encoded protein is CASSLALATTDTQYF.

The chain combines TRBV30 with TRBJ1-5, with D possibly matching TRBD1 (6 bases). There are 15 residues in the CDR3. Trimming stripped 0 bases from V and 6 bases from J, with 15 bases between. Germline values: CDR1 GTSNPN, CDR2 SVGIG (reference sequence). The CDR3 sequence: CAWSVGGSTAQPQHF. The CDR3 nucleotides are TGTGCCTGGAGTGTAGGGGGATCTACTGCTCAGCCCCAGCATTTT. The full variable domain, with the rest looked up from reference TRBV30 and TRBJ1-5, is SQTIHQWPATLVQPVGSPLSLECTVEGTSNPNLYWYRQAAGRGLQLLFYSVGIGQISSEVPQNLSASRPQDRQFILSSKKLLLSDSGFYLCAWSVGGSTAQPQHFGDGTRLSIL.

The CDR3 DNA sequence: TGTGCCAGCAGCGCGCAAACGTCAGGCCGAGGCTACACCTTC. This translates into CASSAQTSGRGYTF. This chain connects TRBV25-1 to TRBJ1-2; D unclear. The V end was cut by 6 bases, the J end by 8 bases, with 19 bases between. Germline CDR1 reads MGHDK; CDR2 reads SYGVNS. CDR3 length: 14 amino acids.

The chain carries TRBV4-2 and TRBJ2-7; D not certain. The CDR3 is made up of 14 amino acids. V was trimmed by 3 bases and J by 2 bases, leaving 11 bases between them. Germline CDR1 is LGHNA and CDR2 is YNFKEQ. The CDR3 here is CASSQRTVPYEQYF. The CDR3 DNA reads TGTGCCAGCAGCCAGCGTACAGTACCCTACGAGCAGTACTTC.

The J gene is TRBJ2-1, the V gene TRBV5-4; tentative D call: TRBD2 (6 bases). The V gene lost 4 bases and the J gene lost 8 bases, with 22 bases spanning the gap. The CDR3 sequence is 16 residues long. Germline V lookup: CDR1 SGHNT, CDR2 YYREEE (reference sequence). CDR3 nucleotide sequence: TGTGCCAGCAGCCCCTCTGCCAGCGGGCTTACGTATGAGCAGTTCTTC. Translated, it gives CASSPSASGLTYEQFF.

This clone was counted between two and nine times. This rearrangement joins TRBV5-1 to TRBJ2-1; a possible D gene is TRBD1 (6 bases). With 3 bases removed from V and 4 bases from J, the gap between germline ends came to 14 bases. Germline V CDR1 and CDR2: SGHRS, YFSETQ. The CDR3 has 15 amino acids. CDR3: CASSSGASAYNEQFF. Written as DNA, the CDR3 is TGCGCCAGCAGCTCAGGGGCGTCCGCATACAATGAGCAGTTCTTC.

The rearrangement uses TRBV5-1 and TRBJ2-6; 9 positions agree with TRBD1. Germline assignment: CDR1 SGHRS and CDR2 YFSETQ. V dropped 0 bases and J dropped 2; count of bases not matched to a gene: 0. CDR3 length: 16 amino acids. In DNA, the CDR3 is TGCGCCAGCAGCTTGGGACAGGGGGCTGGGGCCAACGTCCTGACTTTC. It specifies CASSLGQGAGANVLTF. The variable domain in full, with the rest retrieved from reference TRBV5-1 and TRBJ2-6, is KAGVTQTPRYLIKTRGQQVTLSCSPISGHRSVSWYQQTPGQGLQFLFEYFSETQRNKGNFPGRFSGRQFSNSRSEMNVSTLELGDSALYLCASSLGQGAGANVLTFGAGSRLTVL.

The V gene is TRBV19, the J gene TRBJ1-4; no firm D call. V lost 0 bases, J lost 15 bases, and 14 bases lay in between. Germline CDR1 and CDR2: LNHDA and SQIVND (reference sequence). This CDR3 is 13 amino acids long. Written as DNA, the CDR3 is TGTGCCAGTAGTATAGATCGAAGCCTGGAGTTGTTTTTT. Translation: CASSIDRSLELFF.

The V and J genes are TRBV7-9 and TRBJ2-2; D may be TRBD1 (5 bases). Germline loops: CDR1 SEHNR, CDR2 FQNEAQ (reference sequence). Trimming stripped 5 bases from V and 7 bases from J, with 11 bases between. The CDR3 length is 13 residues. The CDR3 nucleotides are TGTGCCAGCAGCCCTCAGGGTAGCGGGGAGCTGTTTTTT. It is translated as CASSPQGSGELFF.

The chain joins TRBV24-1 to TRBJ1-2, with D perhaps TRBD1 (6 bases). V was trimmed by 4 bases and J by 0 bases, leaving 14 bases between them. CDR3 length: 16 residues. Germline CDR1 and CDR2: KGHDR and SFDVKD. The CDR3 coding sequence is TGTGCCACCAGTGACACGGACAGCGCCACTAACTATGGCTACACCTTC. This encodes CATSDTDSATNYGYTF.